This TCR beta chain was retrieved from a study of T cell responses to AZD1222 COVID-19 vaccine. Study-wide results and limits: Possibly, clonal diversity was underestimated; donors were largely white British and included more females. A reported finding is that nearly half of spike-specific TCRs target unmutated variant regions. Repertoire sampling occurred only after the peak T cell response.

On this clone: Its antigen is not known.

The repertoire was sequenced with immunoSEQ multiplex PCR; TCRdb's copy has only in-frame clones and lacks some. The profile shows 150,000 to 200,000 clones, more than 80% of them singletons. Germline V gene data show CDR1 as MDHEN and CDR2 as SYDVKM. This CDR3 region has 14 residues. Between the trimmed V and J ends, which lost 6 bases and 6 bases, there was a span of 15 bases. V is TRBV28 and J is TRBJ1-5; tentative D call: TRBD1 (5 bases). The sequenced sample was peripheral blood, obtained 28 days after the second dose of the MenACWY control vaccine. The receptor's source is an adult who received the MenACWY meningococcal vaccine as a control. The chain's CDR3 is CASRFRAQGQPQHF. CDR3 in DNA: TGTGCCAGCAGATTCAGGGCTCAGGGTCAGCCCCAGCATTTT.